This T cell receptor beta chain was sequenced for a study of blood T cell repertoires in COVID-19. Germline V lookup: CDR1 SEHNR, CDR2 FQNEAQ (reference sequence). The length of the CDR3 is 15 residues. V dropped 3 bases and J dropped 6; count of bases not matched to a gene: 7. Per the original data handling: Using reference gene primer amplification, nucleated cell counts were estimated. Measured with immunoSEQ multiplex PCR; TCRdb has only the in-frame clones, and not every one. The V and J calls and clone size come from that table; D and trimming were worked out from the DNA. The top ten hold around 22% of the sample, which has about 91,000 clones, around 80% seen once.

The chain couples TRBV7-9 to TRBJ1-4; 7 positions agree with TRBD1. Material for sequencing was peripheral blood. This TCR came from a man between 65 and 85 years old with acute or convalescent COVID-19. Here the CDR3 reads CASSLSQGVYEKLFF. Written as DNA, the CDR3 is TGTGCCAGCAGCTTGTCCCAGGGGGTGTATGAAAAACTGTTTTTT.